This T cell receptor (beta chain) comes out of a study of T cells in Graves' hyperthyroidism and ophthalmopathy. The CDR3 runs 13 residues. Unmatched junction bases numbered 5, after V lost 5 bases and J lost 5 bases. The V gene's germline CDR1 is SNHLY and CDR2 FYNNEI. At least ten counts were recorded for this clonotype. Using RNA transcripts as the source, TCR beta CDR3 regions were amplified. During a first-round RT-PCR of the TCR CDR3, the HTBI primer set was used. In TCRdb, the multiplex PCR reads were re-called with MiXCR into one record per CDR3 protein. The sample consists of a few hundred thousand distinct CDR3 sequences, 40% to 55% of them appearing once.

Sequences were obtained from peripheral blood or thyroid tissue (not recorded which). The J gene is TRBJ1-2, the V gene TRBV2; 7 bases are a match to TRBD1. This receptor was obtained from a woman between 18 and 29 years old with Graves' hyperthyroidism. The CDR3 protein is CASSRDRNYGYTF. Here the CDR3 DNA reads TGTGCCAGCAGTCGGGACAGAAATTATGGCTACACCTTC.